This entry features one T cell receptor beta chain sequence. What it binds is not known. The CDR3 contains 15 residues. The V gene's germline CDR1 is LGHNA and CDR2 YNFKEQ. This entry belongs to a study of T cells expressing NK-cell markers. Study-wide points: The leading position in the CD3+CD56-NKG2C+ fraction of a handful of donors also went to these clonotypes.

TCRdb reprocessed the 5' RACE reads and reports one entry per CDR3 protein, with no DNA. Its table records 350,000 to 450,000 distinct CDR3 sequences. The specimen sequenced was blood T cells: a sorted CD56 or NKG2C T cell subset, CD4+ or CD8+ T cells, or bulk PBMC T cells (not recorded which). This sequence was found in a man aged 18 to 69 in good health. The V call is TRBV4-2, the J call TRBJ2-7. The CDR3 sequence: CASSQDLGQMYEQYF.